This TCR beta chain was identified during a study of tumor-infiltrating T cells and Merkel cell polyomavirus. Study information: The T cells studied were KLL-specific CD8+ cells against Merkel polyomavirus. Study outcomes and limitations: MCC-specific survival was better with more unique KLL-specific clonotypes in tumors. KLL-specific TRB repertoires were diverse and largely private.

Note on this clone: Its antigen remains unknown.

Profiled with immunoSEQ multiplex PCR; TCRdb holds only in-frame clones, not every one. This table holds some 25,000 clones, roughly 85% found once. CDR3 length equals 17 residues. Germline V gene lookup returns CDR1 SGHTA and CDR2 FQGTGA. Trimming stripped 1 base from V and 0 bases from J, with 13 bases between. Robust Merkel cell polyomavirus Large T antigen positivity by immunohistochemistry was seen in all patients' tumors. Blood and/or cultured TIL held KLL-tetramer+ cells above 0.04% of CD8+ cells. This TCR derives from a man in his forties or fifties with Merkel cell carcinoma. The gene calls are TRBV7-3 and TRBJ2-1; D is unclear. The specimen was lymph node tissue. The DNA of the CDR3 is TGTGCCAGCAGCTTAATCGGGTCCCCGAGCTCCTACAATGAGCAGTTCTTC. Amino acids: CASSLIGSPSSYNEQFF.